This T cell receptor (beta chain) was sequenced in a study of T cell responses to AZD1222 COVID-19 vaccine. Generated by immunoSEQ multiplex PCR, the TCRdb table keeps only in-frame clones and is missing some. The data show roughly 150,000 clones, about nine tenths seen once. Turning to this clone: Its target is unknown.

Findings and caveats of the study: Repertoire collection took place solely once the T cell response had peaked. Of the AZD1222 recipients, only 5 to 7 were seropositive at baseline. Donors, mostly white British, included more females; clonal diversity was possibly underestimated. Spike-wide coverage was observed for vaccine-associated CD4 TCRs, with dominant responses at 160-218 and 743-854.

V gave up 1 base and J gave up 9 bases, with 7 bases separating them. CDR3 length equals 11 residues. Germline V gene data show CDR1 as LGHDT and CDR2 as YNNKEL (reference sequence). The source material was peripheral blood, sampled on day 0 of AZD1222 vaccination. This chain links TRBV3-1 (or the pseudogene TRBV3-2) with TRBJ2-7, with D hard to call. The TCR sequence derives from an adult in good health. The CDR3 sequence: CASSQVEVQYF. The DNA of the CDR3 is TGTGCCAGCAGCCAAGTTGAAGTGCAGTACTTC.